These 29 T cell receptor beta chains share one sample of origin, sequenced in a study of T cell repertoires in cytomegalovirus infection. These receptors' antigens are unknown. TCRdb independently ran MiXCR on the reads; one entry per CDR3 protein. The sample has under 200,000 distinct CDR3 sequences, less than 25% seen once. Sequenced material: CD8+ T cells from cultured PBMCs, taken from culture after CMV antigen stimulation. These receptors all come from a human donor in good health (CMV status not recorded). Some clones in this sample may be carry-over from other donors' samples.

V usage is TRBV3-1 and J usage is TRBJ1-1; D uncertain. This CDR3 comprises 13 residues. Germline V gene data show CDR1 as LGHDT and CDR2 as YNNKEL (reference sequence). Trimming took 4 bases from V and 7 from J, leaving 13 bases between them. Written as DNA, the CDR3 is TGTGCCAGCAGCCCACTCTTAGGAGTTGAAGCTTTCTTT. It is translated as CASSPLLGVEAFF.

The J gene is TRBJ2-2, the V gene TRBV27; 9 bases are shared with TRBD1. The CDR3 consists of 16 residues. Germline-derived CDR1 and CDR2 are MNHEY and SMNVEV (reference sequence). J lost 5 bases, V lost 2 bases, and 6 bases had no gene match. CDR3 protein: CASSLRGDRVTGELFF. The CDR3 DNA is TGTGCCAGCAGTTTACGCGGGGACAGGGTTACCGGGGAGCTGTTTTTT.

This clonotype was detected only a few times. The chain uses TRBV7-9 and TRBJ1-1; 9 bases are a match to TRBD1. The CDR3 consists of 16 residues. Trimming took 4 bases from V and 6 from J; bases not matched to a gene: 12. Germline CDR1 reads SEHNR; CDR2 reads FQNEAQ (reference sequence). The CDR3 spells CASSSGTGNLRAEAFF. The CDR3 nucleotides read TGTGCCAGCAGCTCCGGGACAGGGAACCTGAGGGCTGAAGCTTTCTTT.

This clonotype was counted only a few times. The V and J genes are TRBV13 and TRBJ2-7, with D possibly being TRBD1 (5 bases). Germline V gene lookup returns CDR1 PRHDT and CDR2 FYEKMQ (reference sequence). The CDR3 runs to 14 residues. V lost 5 bases, J lost 3 bases, and 14 bases lay in between. Here the CDR3 DNA reads TGTGCCAGCAGCCCCACAAGGGGCGACTACGAGCAGTACTTC. This gives the protein CASSPTRGDYEQYF.

This clonotype turned up a few times. The rearrangement uses TRBV7-2 and TRBJ2-7; tentative D call: TRBD2 (6 bases). The V gene's germline CDR1 is SGHTA and CDR2 FQGNSA. V shed 5 bases and J shed 4 bases, with 15 bases lying between them. The CDR3 length is 14 residues. The CDR3 bases are TGTGCCAGCAGCCCATTTGGGGGGTCGTACGAGCAGTACTTC. As protein: CASSPFGGSYEQYF.

The CDR3 region is CASSPGTPTSYNSPLHF. The CDR3 bases are TGTGCCAGCAGCCCCGGGACCCCGACCTCCTATAATTCACCCCTCCACTTT. V and J are TRBV7-9 and TRBJ1-6, with a tentative D call TRBD1 (5 bases). CDR3 length: 17 amino acids. The germline CDR1 and CDR2 sequences are SEHNR and FQNEAQ (reference sequence). Trimming cost V 5 bases and J 0 bases, with 14 bases left between them.

The table lists this clonotype with many counts. The CDR3 DNA sequence: TGTGCCAGCAGATCGGGGTTAGATGCCGGGGAGCTGTTTTTT. Translation gives CASRSGLDAGELFF. The rearrangement joins TRBV6-2 or TRBV6-3 to TRBJ2-2; a weak D match, TRBD2 (5 bases). The V end was cut by 6 bases, the J end by 6 bases, with 14 bases between. The V gene's germline CDR1 is MNHEY and CDR2 SVGEGT. There are 14 residues in the CDR3.

This clonotype was counted only a few times. The chain recombines TRBV7-6 with TRBJ1-2; the D gene is possibly TRBD1 (6 bases). Per germline, CDR1 SGHVS and CDR2 FNYEAQ. Trimming cost V 1 base and J 3 bases, with 12 bases left between them. The CDR3 totals 15 residues. This CDR3 is CASSLGAGEDYGYTF. The CDR3 bases are TGTGCCAGCAGCTTAGGGGCAGGGGAGGACTATGGCTACACCTTC.

In this sample, this clonotype turned up a few times. CDR3 in DNA: TGCAGTGCTAGAGATCGACGGGACAGGGGCTCATATAGCAATCAGCCCCAGCATTTT. Amino acids: CSARDRRDRGSYSNQPQHF. J is TRBJ1-5 and V is TRBV20-1; 10 bases are a match to TRBD1. Trimming cost V 0 bases and J 0 bases; bases outside gene matches: 11. Per the germline V gene, CDR1 is DFQATT and CDR2 is SNEGSKA (reference sequence). CDR3 length: 19 amino acids.

A few counts support this clonotype. This rearrangement joins TRBV11-2 to TRBJ1-4, with a possible D match to TRBD1 (5 bases). With 3 bases removed from V and 7 bases from J, the gap between germline ends came to 21 bases. Germline V gives CDR1 SGHAT, CDR2 FQNNGV. The CDR3 extends over 17 amino acids. The CDR3 nucleotides read TGTGCCAGCAGCTTTCGGTCGTCCAGGGACGGAATTGAAAAACTGTTTTTT. It codes for CASSFRSSRDGIEKLFF.

CDR3 residues: CSVDTPSGYEQYF. As DNA, the CDR3 is TGCAGCGTTGATACTCCATCGGGCTACGAGCAGTACTTC. The chain links TRBV29-1 to TRBJ2-7; D not resolved. The V and J ends lost 3 bases and 3 bases respectively, with 12 bases between them. The CDR3 extends over 13 amino acids. Germline V gene lookup returns CDR1 SQVTM and CDR2 ANQGSEA.

The chain uses TRBV7-2 and TRBJ1-2; D is unclear. Per germline, CDR1 SGHTA and CDR2 FQGNSA. The V gene lost 5 bases and the J gene lost 5 bases, with 12 bases spanning the gap. The CDR3 has 13 residues. CDR3 amino acids: CASSQGTAYGYTF. CDR3 coding DNA: TGTGCCAGCAGCCAAGGCACGGCATATGGCTACACCTTC.

This clonotype turned up a few times. V gene TRBV27 combines with J gene TRBJ2-7; 12 bases are shared with TRBD1. This CDR3 spans 14 amino acids. Germline V lookup: CDR1 MNHEY, CDR2 SMNVEV (reference sequence). The V gene end was trimmed by 10 bases and the J gene end by 0 bases; junction bases not matched to a gene: 4. CDR3 coding DNA: TGTGCCACCTGGGACAGGGGGCGCTCCTACGAGCAGTACTTC. It is translated as CATWDRGRSYEQYF.

This chain uses TRBV6-2 or TRBV6-3 with TRBJ2-1; TRBD1 agrees at 7 bases. CDR3 length equals 15 residues. Unmatched junction bases numbered 9, after V lost 2 bases and J lost 8 bases. Germline V gene sequence: CDR1 MNHEY, CDR2 SVGEGT. CDR3 sequence (DNA): TGTGCCAGCAGTTACCTGGACAGGAAGATTCATGAGCAGTTCTTC. Amino acid sequence: CASSYLDRKIHEQFF.

This clonotype was seen only a few times. CDR3 in DNA: TGTGCCAGCAGCTTACCTAGCGGGTTCACTAGCACAGATACGCAGTATTTT. It yields the protein CASSLPSGFTSTDTQYF. The genes are TRBV7-2 and TRBJ2-3; 8 bases line up with TRBD2. After removal of 2 bases from V and 0 bases from J, the junction contained 7 bases not matched to a gene. The CDR3 covers 17 residues. Per germline, CDR1 SGHTA and CDR2 FQGNSA. The entire variable domain, with the rest obtained from reference TRBV7-2 and TRBJ2-3, is as follows: GAGVSQSPSNKVTEKGKDVELRCDPISGHTALYWYRQSLGQGLEFLIYFQGNSAPDKSGLPSDRFSAERTGGSVSTLTIQRTQQEDSAVYLCASSLPSGFTSTDTQYFGPGTRLTVL.

The chain couples TRBV4-3 to TRBJ2-3, with 11 bases identical to TRBD2. Germline V gives CDR1 LGHNA, CDR2 YSLEER. V was clipped by 1 base and J by 3 bases; unmatched bases: 3. CDR3 size: 16 residues. The CDR3 coding sequence is TGCGCCAGCAGCCAAGGACTAGCGGGGAGAACAGATACGCAGTATTTT. Protein: CASSQGLAGRTDTQYF.

The V and J genes are TRBV4-3 and TRBJ1-1; D remains unclear. V gave up 0 bases and J gave up 1 base, with 9 bases separating them. Germline V gene data show CDR1 as LGHNA and CDR2 as YSLEER. The CDR3 contains 15 residues. The CDR3 DNA sequence: TGCGCCAGCAGCCAAGAGCGGACTTCGAACACTGAAGCTTTCTTT. This codes for CASSQERTSNTEAFF.

The chain recombines TRBV25-1 with TRBJ1-1, with a weak D call TRBD1 (5 bases). CDR1 is MGHDK, CDR2 SYGVNS, per germline. V was cut by 6 bases and J by 4 bases, with 9 bases left in between. This CDR3 is built from 12 residues. CDR3 sequence reads: CASSSDSTEAFF. CDR3 nucleotide sequence: TGTGCCAGCAGCTCCGACAGCACTGAAGCTTTCTTT. The full variable domain, in which reference TRBV25-1 and TRBJ1-1 provide the parts outside the CDR3, is EADIYQTPRYLVIGTGKKITLECSQTMGHDKMYWYQQDPGMELHLIHYSYGVNSTEKGDLSSESTVSRIRTEHFPLTLESARPSHTSQYLCASSSDSTEAFFGQGTRLTVV.

This clonotype has more than one count but fewer than ten. The V and J genes are TRBV6-5 and TRBJ2-2; D unclear. CDR3 size: 15 residues. Germline V CDR1 and CDR2: MNHEY, SVGAGI. Trimming removed 6 bases from V and 4 bases from J, with 15 bases in between. The DNA of the CDR3 is TGTGCCAGCAGACCGTCAGAGTGGGTCACCGGGGAGCTGTTTTTT. It is translated as CASRPSEWVTGELFF.

This clonotype was found many times. The chain has TRBV6-1 and TRBJ2-5, with D possibly matching TRBD1 (6 bases). The V and J ends lost 6 bases and 1 base respectively, with 12 bases between them. Germline assignment: CDR1 MNHNS and CDR2 SASEGT. This CDR3 has 14 residues. The CDR3 coding sequence is TGTGCCAGCAGACAGGGACGGATCCAAGAGACCCAGTACTTC. Its translation: CASRQGRIQETQYF.

The CDR3 protein is CASTGDYSYEQYF. DNA of the CDR3: TGTGCCAGCACGGGGGACTACTCCTACGAGCAGTACTTC. The rearrangement uses TRBV6-2 or TRBV6-3 and TRBJ2-7; 7 nucleotides match TRBD2. The junction had 3 bases not matched to a gene; V was cut back by 7 bases and J by 0 bases. The CDR3 has 13 residues. Germline lookup yields CDR1 MNHEY and CDR2 SVGEGT.

The chain combines TRBV6-2 or TRBV6-3 with TRBJ2-7; the D is unclear. There are 15 residues in the CDR3. Deletions cut 2 bases from V and 4 bases from J, with 15 bases between. CDR1 is MNHEY, CDR2 SVGEGT, per germline. The CDR3 region is CASSYALRLLYEQYF. The CDR3 DNA is TGTGCCAGCAGTTACGCTTTGCGGCTTTTGTACGAGCAGTACTTC.

This clonotype has more than one count but fewer than ten. This chain uses TRBV6-1 with TRBJ2-7; D gene unclear. V was cut by 2 bases and J by 3 bases, with 11 bases left in between. Germline V gene data show CDR1 as MNHNS and CDR2 as SASEGT. This CDR3 is 14 amino acids long. Here the CDR3 reads CASSEQYVDYEQYF. The CDR3 DNA reads as TGTGCCAGCAGTGAACAATACGTTGACTACGAGCAGTACTTC.

The chain employs TRBV6-5 and TRBJ2-6; 7 nucleotides agree with TRBD1. The CDR3 is 19 residues long. After removal of 5 bases from V and 1 base from J, the junction contained 14 bases not matched to a gene. Germline V gene sequence: CDR1 MNHEY, CDR2 SVGAGI. DNA for the CDR3: TGTGCCAGCAGTACTATCTGGGACAGCCATGCGTCTGGGGCCAACGTCCTGACTTTC. As protein: CASSTIWDSHASGANVLTF.

This chain uses TRBV28 with TRBJ1-5; unclear D gene. Trimming left V 4 bases short and J 4 bases short, with 17 bases between. The CDR3 spans 16 residues. Germline V gene data show CDR1 as MDHEN and CDR2 as SYDVKM. Here the CDR3 reads CASSSGIGRANQPQHF. In DNA, the CDR3 is TGTGCCAGCAGTTCGGGGATCGGACGGGCAAATCAGCCCCAGCATTTT. Using reference TRBV28 and TRBJ1-5 for the parts outside the CDR3, the full variable domain is DVKVTQSSRYLVKRTGEKVFLECVQDMDHENMFWYRQDPGLGLRLIYFSYDVKMKEKGDIPEGYSVSREKKERFSLILESASTNQTSMYLCASSSGIGRANQPQHFGDGTRLSIL.

The chain joins TRBV14 to TRBJ1-1; 7 nucleotides line up with TRBD1. V shed 10 bases, J shed 2 bases, and the junction held 10 bases outside the gene matches. The V gene's germline CDR1 is SGHDN and CDR2 FVKESK. CDR3 size: 14 residues. The CDR3 nucleotides read TGTGCCACCTCGTTGACAGGGTTCAACACTGAAGCTTTCTTT. Its translation: CATSLTGFNTEAFF.

This clonotype was picked up many times. V is TRBV6-2 or TRBV6-3 and J is TRBJ2-1; unclear D gene. Trimming removed 4 bases at V and 4 bases at J, with 14 bases between. The CDR3 is 15 amino acids. CDR1 and CDR2 from the germline V gene are MNHEY and SVGEGT. DNA of the CDR3: TGTGCCAGCAGTTTCCGGACCGGGCAATACAATGAGCAGTTCTTC. It codes for CASSFRTGQYNEQFF.

This clonotype came up a few times. J is TRBJ1-1 and V is TRBV28; tentatively, D is TRBD1 (6 bases). The CDR3 consists of 13 residues. V was trimmed by 5 bases and J by 4 bases, leaving 11 bases between them. Germline CDR1 MDHEN, CDR2 SYDVKM. The CDR3 sequence is CASSGTGITEAFF. The CDR3 DNA is TGTGCCAGCAGTGGAACAGGGATCACTGAAGCTTTCTTT.

The chain has TRBV3-1 and TRBJ2-3, with D unclear. The V end lost 0 bases, the J end lost 5 bases, and 12 bases lay between the germline ends. Germline loops: CDR1 LGHDT, CDR2 YNNKEL (reference sequence). The CDR3 covers 15 residues. DNA of the CDR3: TGTGCCAGCAGCCAAGAACCGGTGAGTGGAGATACGCAGTATTTT. As protein: CASSQEPVSGDTQYF.